The rows below give T cell receptor beta chains drawn from one sample of a study of T cell repertoires in cytomegalovirus infection. Via MiXCR, TCRdb re-called the reads, giving one row per CDR3 protein. The table includes 900,000 to 950,000 distinct CDR3 sequences, approximately 33% detected once. These TCRs' antigens remain unknown. The sample consisted of cultured CD8+ T cells from PBMCs, taken from culture after CMV antigen stimulation. Every receptor here comes from a human donor in good health (CMV status not recorded). Some clones in this sample may be carry-over from other donors' samples. The CDR3 runs from the conserved cysteine through the conserved F or W. D genes are given only for firm matches. Clone size is not always given. Where it is, it says once, few, many or a class for expanded clones.

TRBD1,TRBV5-4,medium-sized,TRBJ1-1,CASSLWTGNTEAFF,TGTGCCAGCAGCTTGTGGACAGGGAACACTGAAGCTTTCTTT
.,TRBV7-6,.,TRBJ1-1,CASSSTWTEAFF,TGTGCCAGCAGCTCGACTTGGACTGAAGCTTTCTTT
.,TRBV7-6,many,TRBJ1-2,CASSLDQGRRNYGYTF,TGTGCCAGCAGCTTAGATCAGGGAAGAAGGAACTATGGCTACACCTTC
.,TRBV27,.,TRBJ2-3,CASTTVRLADTQYF,TGTGCCAGCACCACCGTTCGACTTGCTGATACGCAGTATTTT
TRBD1,TRBV6-2/TRBV6-3,.,TRBJ1-2,CASSLGQSSGGYTF,TGTGCCAGCAGTTTGGGACAGTCCTCGGGAGGCTACACCTTC
TRBD1,TRBV6-5,few,TRBJ2-2,CASSLPRTGGGNTGELFF,TGTGCCAGCAGTCTCCCGCGGACAGGGGGCGGGAACACCGGGGAGCTGTTTTTT
.,TRBV6-5,few,TRBJ2-1,CASSYNWGSDERFF,TGTGCCAGCAGTTACAACTGGGGGAGCGATGAGCGGTTCTTC
.,TRBV7-2,.,TRBJ1-5,CASSPRGQNQPQHF,TGTGCCAGCAGTCCCAGGGGCCAGAATCAGCCCCAGCATTTT
TRBD2,TRBV10-3,.,TRBJ2-7,CAIKVQAGDNEQYF,TGTGCCATCAAGGTGCAAGCGGGGGACAACGAGCAGTACTTC
.,TRBV6-6,.,TRBJ2-5,CASSWGPGERGETQYF,TGTGCCAGCAGTTGGGGCCCAGGGGAGCGAGGGGAGACCCAGTACTTC
TRBD2,TRBV7-3,few,TRBJ2-1,CASSMIAGGPNEQFF,TGTGCCAGCAGCATGATAGCGGGGGGGCCCAATGAGCAGTTCTTC